A single sample is the source of the 16 T cell receptor beta chains below, sequenced in a study of T cell changes during pregnancy in multiple sclerosis (dated by TCRdb to between 2017 and 2020). The method was the immunoSEQ multiplex PCR assay. TCRdb re-hosts the immuneACCESS table, in-frame sequences only. Its copies lack some clones; in the studies checked, an unresolved V gene accounts for under half of them, and the cause for the rest is not known. The sample profile shows 30,000 to 35,000 clones; 90% of them were found once. The ten biggest clones cover around 0.4% of the sample. The sample here was CD4+ T cells from peripheral blood mononuclear cells, taken in the second trimester of pregnancy. Receptors were obtained from a female donor in good health, enrolled as a control in a pregnancy study.

V is TRBV10-3 and J is TRBJ2-7, with a tentative D call TRBD2 (6 bases). The V end lost 9 bases, the J end lost 3 bases, and 18 bases lay between the germline ends. The CDR3 totals 14 residues. Germline V gives CDR1 ENHRY, CDR2 SYGVKD. CDR3: CAMGEDGESYEQYF. CDR3 in DNA: TGTGCCATGGGGGAGGACGGGGAGAGCTACGAGCAGTACTTC.

V is TRBV19 and J is TRBJ2-7; D perhaps matches TRBD2 (7 bases). The V and J ends lost 7 bases and 3 bases respectively, with 16 bases between them. Looked up from germline, CDR1 is LNHDA and CDR2 is SQIVND (reference sequence). This CDR3 contains 14 residues. The CDR3 DNA reads as TGTGCCAGTAACGGGGGGACATTTGGCTACGAGCAGTACTTC. Amino acid sequence: CASNGGTFGYEQYF.

This chain links TRBV29-1 with TRBJ1-2; 8 bases agree with TRBD1. With V trimmed by 7 bases and J by 0 bases, 4 bases remained unmatched. In germline, CDR1 is SQVTM, CDR2 ANQGSEA. The CDR3 runs to 13 residues. The CDR3 loop reads CSATDRANYGYTF. The DNA of the CDR3 is TGCAGCGCCACGGACAGGGCTAACTATGGCTACACCTTC.

In its sample, this clone was seen a few times. The chain recombines TRBV4-3 with TRBJ2-2, with 7 bases aligning to TRBD1. V gave up 0 bases and J gave up 3 bases; unmatched junction bases: 7. The CDR3 has 17 residues. Per germline, CDR1 LGHNA and CDR2 YSLEER. The CDR3 spells CASSQDETGIDTGELFF. The DNA of the CDR3 is TGCGCCAGCAGCCAAGATGAGACAGGGATTGACACCGGGGAGCTGTTTTTT.

This chain connects TRBV29-1 to TRBJ1-4; 7 bases are a match to TRBD1. Germline V gives CDR1 SQVTM, CDR2 ANQGSEA. The CDR3 has 12 amino acids. Germline trimming cut 4 bases from V and 5 bases from J; bases unmatched to any gene: 1. The CDR3 DNA reads TGCAGCGTTGCAGGGGGGAATGAAAAACTGTTTTTT. It codes for CSVAGGNEKLFF.

The gene calls are TRBV19 and TRBJ1-2; 9 nucleotides agree with TRBD1. There are 14 residues in the CDR3. After removal of 5 bases from V and 8 bases from J, the junction contained 9 bases not matched to a gene. Germline values: CDR1 LNHDA, CDR2 SQIVND (reference sequence). CDR3 sequence reads: CASSSPGTGSGYTF. The DNA for the CDR3 is TGTGCCAGTAGTTCGCCAGGGACAGGGAGCGGCTACACCTTC. The entire variable domain, with the rest obtained from reference TRBV19 and TRBJ1-2, is as follows: DGGITQSPKYLFRKEGQNVTLSCEQNLNHDAMYWYRQDPGQGLRLIYYSQIVNDFQKGDIAEGYSVSREKKESFPLTVTSAQKNPTAFYLCASSSPGTGSGYTFGSGTRLTVV.

J is TRBJ2-5 and V is TRBV5-6; TRBD1 might be the D (5 bases). The CDR3 sequence is 13 residues long. In germline, CDR1 is SGHDT, CDR2 YYEEEE. V lost 1 base and J lost 4, with 8 bases in between. The CDR3 here is CASSLRGIETQYF. CDR3 bases: TGTGCCAGCAGCTTGAGGGGAATAGAGACCCAGTACTTC.

This clone was recorded once. The CDR3 reads CASSLGGLGGHEQFF. The CDR3 DNA reads as TGTGCCAGCAGCTTAGGGGGACTGGGGGGTCATGAGCAGTTCTTC. The V call is TRBV7-8, the J call TRBJ2-1; TRBD2 might be the D (6 bases). Trimming took off 1 base at V and 8 bases at J, with 15 bases between the two ends. CDR3 length equals 15 residues. Germline CDR1 SGHVS, CDR2 FQNEAQ.

The chain carries TRBV11-2 and TRBJ2-7; TRBD2 agrees at 7 bases. CDR1 is SGHAT, CDR2 FQNNGV, per germline. The CDR3 runs to 17 residues. J lost 6 bases, V lost 1 base, and 15 bases had no gene match. The CDR3 DNA follows: TGTGCCAGCAGCTTAGGGGCCCCATTGGCGGGAGAGGCCGAGCAGTACTTC. This gives the protein CASSLGAPLAGEAEQYF.

This clone was detected only once. The V call is TRBV27, the J call TRBJ2-7; 8 bases align to TRBD2. The CDR3 length is 14 residues. In germline, CDR1 is MNHEY, CDR2 SMNVEV (reference sequence). V lost 5 bases to trimming and J lost 6 bases; unmatched junction nucleotides: 9. CDR3 in amino acids: CASSLGTSGLEQYF. Written as DNA, the CDR3 is TGTGCCAGCAGTCTTGGGACTAGTGGGCTCGAGCAGTACTTC.

The chain combines TRBV15 with TRBJ2-7, with no clear D. CDR1 and CDR2 from the germline V gene are LNHNV and YYDKDF (reference sequence). V lost 0 bases and J 3 bases, leaving 12 bases between the germline ends. The CDR3 length is 15 residues. CDR3 sequence (DNA): TGTGCCACCAGCAGAGATACTAACTCGAACTACGAGCAGTACTTC. As protein: CATSRDTNSNYEQYF. The variable domain in full, completed from reference TRBV15 and TRBJ2-7, reads DAMVIQNPRYQVTQFGKPVTLSCSQTLNHNVMYWYQQKSSQAPKLLFHYYDKDFNNEADTPDNFQSRRPNTSFCFLDIRSPGLGDTAMYLCATSRDTNSNYEQYFGPGTRLTVT.

The chain uses TRBV10-3 and TRBJ2-3; D might be TRBD2 (5 bases). In germline, CDR1 is ENHRY, CDR2 SYGVKD. The CDR3 totals 15 residues. Trimming pared 6 bases from V and 2 bases from J, leaving 15 bases between. The chain's CDR3 is CAIRHSGANTDTQYF. CDR3 sequence (DNA): TGTGCCATCAGGCACAGCGGAGCAAACACAGATACGCAGTATTTT.

This clone occurred a few times. V usage is TRBV7-9 and J usage is TRBJ2-7, with 10 bases identical to TRBD2. The CDR3 runs to 16 residues. The germline gives CDR1 SEHNR, CDR2 FQNEAQ (reference sequence). With 2 bases clipped from V and 2 bases from J, the junction kept 6 bases outside the gene matches. CDR3 sequence: CASSLRLAGLTYEQYF. The CDR3 DNA reads TGTGCCAGCAGCTTAAGACTAGCGGGCTTAACCTACGAGCAGTACTTC.

V and J are TRBV10-3 and TRBJ1-2; 11 positions agree with TRBD1. With V trimmed by 4 bases and J by 7 bases, 11 bases remained unmatched. The CDR3 consists of 16 residues. The germline V gene encodes CDR1 ENHRY and CDR2 SYGVKD. In nucleotides, the CDR3 is TGTGCCATCAGTGCCGCGGACAGGGGGCGCTTGGGTGGCTACACCTTC. Residues: CAISAADRGRLGGYTF.

This clone was recorded a few times. The gene calls are TRBV25-1 and TRBJ1-2, with 10 bases lining up with TRBD1. The junction had 7 bases not matched to a gene; V was cut back by 7 bases and J by 5 bases. Germline V lookup: CDR1 MGHDK, CDR2 SYGVNS. The CDR3 covers 14 residues. In DNA, the CDR3 is TGTGCCAGCAAGCCGTGGGGACAGGGGTATGGCTACACCTTC. This encodes CASKPWGQGYGYTF.

J is TRBJ2-1 and V is TRBV13; D possibly corresponds to TRBD2 (6 bases). This CDR3 is built from 16 residues. Trimming pared 4 bases from V and 4 bases from J, leaving 17 bases between. Germline values: CDR1 PRHDT, CDR2 FYEKMQ (reference sequence). This CDR3 reads CASSYPGLRRYNEQFF. CDR3 nucleotides: TGTGCCAGCAGCTACCCGGGACTCCGAAGGTACAATGAGCAGTTCTTC.